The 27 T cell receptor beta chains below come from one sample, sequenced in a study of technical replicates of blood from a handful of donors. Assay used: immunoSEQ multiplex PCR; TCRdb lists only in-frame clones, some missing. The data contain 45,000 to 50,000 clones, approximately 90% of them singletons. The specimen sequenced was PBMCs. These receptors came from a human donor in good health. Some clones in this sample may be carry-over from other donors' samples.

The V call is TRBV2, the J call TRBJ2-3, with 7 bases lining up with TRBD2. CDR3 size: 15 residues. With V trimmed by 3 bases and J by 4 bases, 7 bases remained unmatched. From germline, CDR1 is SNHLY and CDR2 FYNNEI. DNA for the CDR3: TGTGCCAGCAGTGAGCGATATCTAGCGGCAGATACGCAGTATTTT. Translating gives CASSERYLAADTQYF.

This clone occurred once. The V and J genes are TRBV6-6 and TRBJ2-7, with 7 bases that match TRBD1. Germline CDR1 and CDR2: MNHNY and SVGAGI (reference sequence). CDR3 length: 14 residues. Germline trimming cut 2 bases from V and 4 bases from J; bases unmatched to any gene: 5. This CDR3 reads CASSYLRQGYEQYF. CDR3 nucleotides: TGTGCCAGCAGTTACCTAAGACAGGGTTACGAGCAGTACTTC.

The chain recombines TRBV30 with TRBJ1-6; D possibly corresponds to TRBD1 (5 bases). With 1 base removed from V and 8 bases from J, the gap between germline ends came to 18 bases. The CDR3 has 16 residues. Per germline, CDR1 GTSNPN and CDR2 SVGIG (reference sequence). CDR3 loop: CAWSAPGLRMDSPLHF. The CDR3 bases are TGTGCCTGGAGTGCCCCGGGACTACGAATGGATTCACCCCTCCACTTT.

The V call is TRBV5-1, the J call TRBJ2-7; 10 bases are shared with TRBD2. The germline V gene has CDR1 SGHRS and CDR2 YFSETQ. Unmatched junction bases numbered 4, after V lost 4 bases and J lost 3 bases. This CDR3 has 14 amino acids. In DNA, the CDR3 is TGCGCCAGCAGCCTTAGCGGGGGGAACTACGAGCAGTACTTC. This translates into CASSLSGGNYEQYF.

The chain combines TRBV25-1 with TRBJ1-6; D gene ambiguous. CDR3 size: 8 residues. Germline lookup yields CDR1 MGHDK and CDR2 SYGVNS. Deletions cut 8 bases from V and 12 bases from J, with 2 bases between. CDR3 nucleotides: TGTGCCAGCCAACCCCTCCACTTT. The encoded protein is CASQPLHF.

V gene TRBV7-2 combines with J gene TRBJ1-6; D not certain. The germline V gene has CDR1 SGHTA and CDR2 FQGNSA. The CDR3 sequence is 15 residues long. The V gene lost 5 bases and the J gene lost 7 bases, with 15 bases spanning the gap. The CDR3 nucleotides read TGTGCCAGCAGCCCTACATTCCGAGGGAATTCACCCCTCCACTTT. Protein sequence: CASSPTFRGNSPLHF.

CDR3 region: CASSDLGGIAYEQYF. The CDR3 coding sequence is TGTGCCAGCAGCGACTTGGGGGGGATCGCCTACGAGCAGTACTTC. The rearrangement links TRBV7-3 to TRBJ2-7; 7 bases are shared with TRBD2. Germline lookup yields CDR1 SGHTA and CDR2 FQGTGA. This CDR3 contains 15 residues. With V trimmed by 5 bases and J by 2 bases, 9 bases remained unmatched.

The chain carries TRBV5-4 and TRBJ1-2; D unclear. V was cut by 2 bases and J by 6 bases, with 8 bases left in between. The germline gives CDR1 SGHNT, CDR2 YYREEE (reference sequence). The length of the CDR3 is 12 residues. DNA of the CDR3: TGTGCCAGCAGCTTCGCGGCAGATGGCTACACCTTC. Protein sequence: CASSFAADGYTF.

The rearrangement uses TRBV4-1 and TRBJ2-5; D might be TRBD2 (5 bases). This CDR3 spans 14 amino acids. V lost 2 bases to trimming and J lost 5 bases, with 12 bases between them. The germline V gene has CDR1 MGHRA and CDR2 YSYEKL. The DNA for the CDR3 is TGCGCCAGCAGCCAAAGGACTGGTCCGGAGACCCAGTACTTC. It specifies CASSQRTGPETQYF.

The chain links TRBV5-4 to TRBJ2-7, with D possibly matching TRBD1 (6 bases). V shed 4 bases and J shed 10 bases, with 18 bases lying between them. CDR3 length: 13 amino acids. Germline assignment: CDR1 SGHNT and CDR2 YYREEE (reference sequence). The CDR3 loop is CASSPVGGQRQYF. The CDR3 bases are TGTGCCAGCAGCCCCGTAGGGGGACAACGACAGTACTTC. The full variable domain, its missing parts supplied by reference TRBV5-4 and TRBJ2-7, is ETGVTQSPTHLIKTRGQQVTLRCSSQSGHNTVSWYQQALGQGPQFIFQYYREEENGRGNFPPRFSGLQFPNYSSELNVNALELDDSALYLCASSPVGGQRQYFGPGTRLTVT.

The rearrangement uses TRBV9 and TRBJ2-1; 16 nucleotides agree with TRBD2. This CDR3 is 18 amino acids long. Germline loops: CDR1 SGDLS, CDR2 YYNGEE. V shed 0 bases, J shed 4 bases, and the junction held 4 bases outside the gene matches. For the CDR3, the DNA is TGTGCCAGCAGCGTAGCTGGGACTAGCGGGAGGGGGTACAATGAGCAGTTCTTC. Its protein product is CASSVAGTSGRGYNEQFF. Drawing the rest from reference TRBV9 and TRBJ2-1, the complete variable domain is DSGVTQTPKHLITATGQRVTLRCSPRSGDLSVYWYQQSLDQGLQFLIQYYNGEERAKGNILERFSAQQFPDLHSELNLSSLELGDSALYFCASSVAGTSGRGYNEQFFGPGTRLTVL.

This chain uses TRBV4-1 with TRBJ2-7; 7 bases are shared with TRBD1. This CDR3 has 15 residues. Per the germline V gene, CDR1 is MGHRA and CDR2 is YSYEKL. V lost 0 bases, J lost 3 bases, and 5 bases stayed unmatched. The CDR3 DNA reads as TGCGCCAGCAGCCAAGATAGTGGGACAGACTACGAGCAGTACTTC. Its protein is CASSQDSGTDYEQYF.

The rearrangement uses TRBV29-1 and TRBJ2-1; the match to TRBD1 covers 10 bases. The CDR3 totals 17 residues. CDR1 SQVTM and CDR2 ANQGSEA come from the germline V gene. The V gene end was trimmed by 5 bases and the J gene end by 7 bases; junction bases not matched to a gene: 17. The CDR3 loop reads CSVSRYPPGQGRNEQFF. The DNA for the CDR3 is TGCAGCGTTTCCCGTTACCCACCGGGACAGGGGAGAAATGAGCAGTTCTTC.

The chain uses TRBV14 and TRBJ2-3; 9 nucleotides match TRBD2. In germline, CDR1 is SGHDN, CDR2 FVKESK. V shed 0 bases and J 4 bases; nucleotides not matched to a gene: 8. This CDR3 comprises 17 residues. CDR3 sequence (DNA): TGTGCCAGCAGCCAAGATAACGTGGTAGCGGGGGCAGATACGCAGTATTTT. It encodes CASSQDNVVAGADTQYF.

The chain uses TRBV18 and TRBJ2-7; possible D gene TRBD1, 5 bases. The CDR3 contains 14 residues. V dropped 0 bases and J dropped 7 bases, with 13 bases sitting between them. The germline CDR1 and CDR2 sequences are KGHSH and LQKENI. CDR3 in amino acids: CASSPPVPAGEQYF. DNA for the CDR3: TGTGCCAGCTCACCACCGGTACCAGCAGGGGAGCAGTACTTC.

In nucleotides, the CDR3 is TGTGCCTGGAGTCCAGGCTTCAATCAGCCCCAGCATTTT. It codes for CAWSPGFNQPQHF. The V call is TRBV30, the J call TRBJ1-5; D gene uncertain. Trimming pared 2 bases from V and 3 bases from J, leaving 8 bases between. The germline V gene has CDR1 GTSNPN and CDR2 SVGIG (reference sequence). The CDR3 covers 13 residues.

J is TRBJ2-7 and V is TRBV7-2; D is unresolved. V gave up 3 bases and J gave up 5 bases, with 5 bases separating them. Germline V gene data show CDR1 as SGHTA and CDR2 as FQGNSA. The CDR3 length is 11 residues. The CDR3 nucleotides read TGTGCCAGCAGCTTTGTTAACGAGCAGTACTTC. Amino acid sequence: CASSFVNEQYF. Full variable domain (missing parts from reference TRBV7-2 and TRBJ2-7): GAGVSQSPSNKVTEKGKDVELRCDPISGHTALYWYRQSLGQGLEFLIYFQGNSAPDKSGLPSDRFSAERTGGSVSTLTIQRTQQEDSAVYLCASSFVNEQYFGPGTRLTVT.

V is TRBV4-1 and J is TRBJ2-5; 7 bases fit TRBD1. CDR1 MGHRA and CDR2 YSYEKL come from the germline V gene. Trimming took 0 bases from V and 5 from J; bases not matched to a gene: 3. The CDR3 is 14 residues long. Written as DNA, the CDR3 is TGCGCCAGCAGCCAAGACAGGGGGTGGGAGACCCAGTACTTC. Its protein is CASSQDRGWETQYF.

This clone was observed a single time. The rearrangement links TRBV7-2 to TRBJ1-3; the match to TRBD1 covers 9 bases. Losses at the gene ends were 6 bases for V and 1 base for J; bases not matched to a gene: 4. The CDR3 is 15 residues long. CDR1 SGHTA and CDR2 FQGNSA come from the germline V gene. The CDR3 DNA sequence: TGTGCCAGCAGTTTGGACAGGGGATCTGGAAACACCATATATTTT. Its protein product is CASSLDRGSGNTIYF.

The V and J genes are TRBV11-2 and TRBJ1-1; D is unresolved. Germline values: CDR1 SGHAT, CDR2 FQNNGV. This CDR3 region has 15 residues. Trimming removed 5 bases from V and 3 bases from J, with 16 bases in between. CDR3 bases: TGTGCCAGCAGCCCTGGTCTTTACAGAGACACTGAAGCTTTCTTT. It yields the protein CASSPGLYRDTEAFF.

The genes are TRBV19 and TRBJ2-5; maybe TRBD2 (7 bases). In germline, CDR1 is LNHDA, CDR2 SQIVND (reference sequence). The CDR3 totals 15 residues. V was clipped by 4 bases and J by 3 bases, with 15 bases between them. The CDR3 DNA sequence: TGTGCCAGTAGTACGTATCAGGGGAGGGAAGAGACCCAGTACTTC. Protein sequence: CASSTYQGREETQYF.

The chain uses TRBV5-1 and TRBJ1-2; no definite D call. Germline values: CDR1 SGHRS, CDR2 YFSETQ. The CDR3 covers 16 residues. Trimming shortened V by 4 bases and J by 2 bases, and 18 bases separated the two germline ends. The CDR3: CASSLNPETFNYGYTF. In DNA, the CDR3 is TGCGCCAGCAGCCTCAACCCTGAGACATTCAACTATGGCTACACCTTC.

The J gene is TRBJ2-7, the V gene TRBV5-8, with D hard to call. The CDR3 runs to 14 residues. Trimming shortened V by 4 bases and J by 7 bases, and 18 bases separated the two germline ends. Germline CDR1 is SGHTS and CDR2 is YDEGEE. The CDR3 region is CASSRPTGPWEQYF. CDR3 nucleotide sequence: TGTGCCAGCAGCCGGCCGACTGGCCCCTGGGAGCAGTACTTC.

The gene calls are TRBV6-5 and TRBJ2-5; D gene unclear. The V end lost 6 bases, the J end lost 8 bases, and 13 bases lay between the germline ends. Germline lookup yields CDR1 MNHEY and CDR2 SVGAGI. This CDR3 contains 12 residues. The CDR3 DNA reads TGTGCCAGCAGGGCGACTGTCGGAACCCAGTACTTC. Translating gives CASRATVGTQYF.

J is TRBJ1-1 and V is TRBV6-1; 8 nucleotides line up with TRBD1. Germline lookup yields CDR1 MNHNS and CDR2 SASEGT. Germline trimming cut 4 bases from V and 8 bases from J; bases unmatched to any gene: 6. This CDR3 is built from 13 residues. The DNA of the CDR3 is TGTGCCAGCAGTGCTAGACAGGGGCTAGAAGCTTTCTTT. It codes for CASSARQGLEAFF.

CDR3 amino acids: CASSRRVGTQDSTDTQYF. Written as DNA, the CDR3 is TGTGCCAGCAGCCGAAGGGTCGGGACTCAAGACTCCACAGATACGCAGTATTTT. This chain joins TRBV4-2 and TRBJ2-3; possible D gene TRBD2, 6 bases. Germline V CDR1 and CDR2: LGHNA, YNFKEQ. V dropped 4 bases and J dropped 2 bases, with 22 bases sitting between them. The CDR3 has 18 residues.

The CDR3 here is CASSWVAGLVLETQYF. The CDR3 coding sequence is TGTGCCAGCAGCTGGGTGGCAGGGCTGGTGCTAGAGACCCAGTACTTC. V usage is TRBV5-8 and J usage is TRBJ2-5; maybe TRBD1 (5 bases). The CDR3 runs 16 residues. Between the trimmed V and J ends, which lost 3 bases and 4 bases, there was a span of 19 bases. Germline-derived CDR1 and CDR2 are SGHTS and YDEGEE.